These 16 T cell receptor beta chains were sequenced from one sample in a study of OX40 agonist ivuxolimab in advanced cancers. This table comes from immunoSEQ multiplex PCR, and its TCRdb copy is limited to in-frame clones, with some not included. The sample consists of 30,000 to 35,000 clones, around 85% of them appearing once. The sequencing used CD4+ or CD8+ T cells sorted from blood, collected in a trial of the OX40 agonist ivuxolimab. Receptor source: an adult with an advanced solid tumor such as melanoma, head and neck, liver or kidney cancer.

V is TRBV19 and J is TRBJ2-1; D is undetermined. Trimming left V 3 bases short and J 7 bases short, with 7 bases between. CDR3 size: 12 residues. Germline lookup yields CDR1 LNHDA and CDR2 SQIVND (reference sequence). CDR3 sequence reads: CASSMNGNEQFF. The CDR3 DNA reads TGTGCCAGTAGTATGAACGGTAATGAGCAGTTCTTC. Full variable domain (outside the CDR3, taken from reference TRBV19 and TRBJ2-1): DGGITQSPKYLFRKEGQNVTLSCEQNLNHDAMYWYRQDPGQGLRLIYYSQIVNDFQKGDIAEGYSVSREKKESFPLTVTSAQKNPTAFYLCASSMNGNEQFFGPGTRLTVL.

The V call is TRBV5-6, the J call TRBJ2-3; 10 nucleotides match TRBD1. Germline values: CDR1 SGHDT, CDR2 YYEEEE. The CDR3 runs 16 residues. V was clipped by 3 bases and J by 2 bases; unmatched bases: 6. The CDR3 DNA reads TGTGCCAGCAGCTCCACCGGGACAGGGGACACAGATACGCAGTATTTT. Protein sequence: CASSSTGTGDTDTQYF.

This clone appeared once. The gene calls are TRBV20-1 and TRBJ1-2; no definite D call. The germline CDR1 and CDR2 sequences are DFQATT and SNEGSKA (reference sequence). Trimming left V 7 bases short and J 6 bases short, with 6 bases between. The CDR3 contains 9 residues. Here the CDR3 reads CSVLDGYTF. DNA of the CDR3: TGCAGTGTTTTGGATGGCTACACCTTC.

The V and J genes are TRBV5-1 and TRBJ1-5; 8 bases align to TRBD1. J gave up 4 bases and V 4 bases, and 4 bases lay outside the gene matches. CDR3 size: 14 residues. CDR1 and CDR2 (germline): SGHRS, YFSETQ. In DNA form, the CDR3 reads TGCGCCAGCAGCGTCACAGGGGGGAATCAGCCCCAGCATTTT. Its protein is CASSVTGGNQPQHF.

This chain uses TRBV27 with TRBJ2-7; a possible D gene is TRBD2 (6 bases). Germline loops: CDR1 MNHEY, CDR2 SMNVEV (reference sequence). V lost 3 bases to trimming and J lost 0 bases, with 9 bases between them. This CDR3 spans 14 amino acids. The CDR3 loop is CASSLGLASYEQYF. The CDR3 nucleotides read TGTGCCAGCAGTTTGGGACTCGCCTCCTACGAGCAGTACTTC.

CDR3 bases: TGCGCCAGCAGCCCGCCCCGGGACCCCCCTGGCTACACCTTC. This gives the protein CASSPPRDPPGYTF. The J gene is TRBJ1-2, the V gene TRBV5-1; maybe TRBD1 (5 bases). Looked up from germline, CDR1 is SGHRS and CDR2 is YFSETQ. The CDR3 extends over 14 amino acids. Trimming shortened V by 4 bases and J by 7 bases, and 17 bases separated the two germline ends.

V gene TRBV2 combines with J gene TRBJ1-6, with unresolved D. The germline gives CDR1 SNHLY, CDR2 FYNNEI. The CDR3 is 15 amino acids. Trimming shortened V by 2 bases and J by 7 bases, and 12 bases separated the two germline ends. CDR3 sequence (DNA): TGTGCCAGCAGTGAAAGAGAGGGAGGGAATTCACCCCTCCACTTT. It is translated as CASSEREGGNSPLHF.

The V call is TRBV7-8, the J call TRBJ2-3; D is undetermined. The germline V and J ends were trimmed by 2 bases and 2 bases, with 5 bases remaining between them. CDR1 SGHVS and CDR2 FQNEAQ come from the germline V gene. The CDR3 is 13 residues long. DNA of the CDR3: TGTGCCAGCAGCTTACTGGTCACAGATACGCAGTATTTT. Its translation: CASSLLVTDTQYF.

The genes are TRBV11-2 and TRBJ2-6, with D uncertain. CDR3 size: 14 residues. In germline, CDR1 is SGHAT, CDR2 FQNNGV. V dropped 7 bases and J dropped 0 bases, with 7 bases sitting between them. The CDR3 loop reads CASIAISGANVLTF. In DNA, the CDR3 is TGTGCCAGCATCGCTATCTCTGGGGCCAACGTCCTGACTTTC.

This rearrangement joins TRBV5-1 to TRBJ2-7, with TRBD1 identical over 7 bases. V was pared by 6 bases and J by 0 bases, with 3 bases of the junction left unmatched. Germline CDR1 and CDR2: SGHRS and YFSETQ. This CDR3 has 13 residues. CDR3 DNA: TGCGCCAGCAATGAGGGGGCCTCCTACGAGCAGTACTTC. Residues: CASNEGASYEQYF.

The chain joins TRBV7-6 to TRBJ1-1; D gene ambiguous. This CDR3 region has 13 residues. CDR1 and CDR2 (germline): SGHVS, FNYEAQ. Trimming shortened V by 3 bases and J by 3 bases, and 8 bases separated the two germline ends. Here the CDR3 DNA reads TGTGCCAGCAGCTTCGGTGGATACACTGAAGCTTTCTTT. Its translation is CASSFGGYTEAFF.

This clone appeared a few times. This rearrangement joins TRBV5-1 to TRBJ1-1; D remains ambiguous. Germline values: CDR1 SGHRS, CDR2 YFSETQ. This CDR3 spans 13 amino acids. V was cut by 2 bases and J by 0 bases, with 5 bases left in between. Written as DNA, the CDR3 is TGCGCCAGCAGCTTCCTAATGAACACTGAAGCTTTCTTT. The encoded protein is CASSFLMNTEAFF.

The rearrangement links TRBV30 to TRBJ1-6; D unresolved. Germline V gives CDR1 GTSNPN, CDR2 SVGIG (reference sequence). Trimming stripped 1 base from V and 1 base from J, with 8 bases between. This CDR3 is built from 15 residues. CDR3 residues: CAWSDESSYNSPLHF. CDR3 bases: TGTGCCTGGAGTGATGAGTCGTCCTATAATTCACCCCTCCACTTT.

This chain joins TRBV5-4 and TRBJ2-7, with unresolved D. The length of the CDR3 is 14 residues. CDR1 and CDR2 (germline): SGHNT, YYREEE (reference sequence). V lost 0 bases and J lost 1, with 8 bases in between. CDR3 protein: CASSLDRTSYEQYF. In DNA, the CDR3 is TGTGCCAGCAGCTTGGACCGAACTTCCTACGAGCAGTACTTC.

This clone was found once. The gene calls are TRBV6-6 and TRBJ2-7; 7 bases align to TRBD2. Germline CDR1 and CDR2: MNHNY and SVGAGI (reference sequence). The CDR3 is made up of 13 amino acids. V dropped 1 base and J dropped 4; count of bases not matched to a gene: 1. CDR3 nucleotides: TGTGCCAGCAGTTACTTGGGGGGGTACGAGCAGTACTTC. Residues: CASSYLGGYEQYF.

This chain connects TRBV6-5 to TRBJ1-5; TRBD1 aligns across 9 bases. The V segment lost 6 bases and the J segment 4 bases; nucleotides outside the gene matches: 7. CDR1 is MNHEY and CDR2 is SVGAGI in the germline V gene. This CDR3 is built from 15 residues. The CDR3 nucleotides are TGTGCCAGCAGGCAACAGGGGGCTATAAATCAGCCCCAGCATTTT. Amino acid sequence: CASRQQGAINQPQHF.